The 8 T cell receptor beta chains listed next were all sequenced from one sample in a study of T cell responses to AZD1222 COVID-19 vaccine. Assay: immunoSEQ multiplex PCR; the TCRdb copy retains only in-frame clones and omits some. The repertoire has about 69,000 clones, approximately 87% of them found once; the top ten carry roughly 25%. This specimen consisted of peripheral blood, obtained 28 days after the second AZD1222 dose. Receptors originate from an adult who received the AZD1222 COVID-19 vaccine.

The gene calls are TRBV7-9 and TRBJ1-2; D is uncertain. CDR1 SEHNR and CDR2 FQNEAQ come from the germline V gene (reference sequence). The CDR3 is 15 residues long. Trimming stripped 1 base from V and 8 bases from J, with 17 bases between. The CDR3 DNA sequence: TGTGCCAGCAGCTTAGGATTAGGACCGAATGACGGCTACACCTTC. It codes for CASSLGLGPNDGYTF.

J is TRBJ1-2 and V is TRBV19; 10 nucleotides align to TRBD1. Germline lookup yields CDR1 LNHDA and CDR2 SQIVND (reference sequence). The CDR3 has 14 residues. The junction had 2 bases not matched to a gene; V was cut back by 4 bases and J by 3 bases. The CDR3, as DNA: TGTGCCAGTAGTAGAGGGACAGGGGACTATGGCTACACCTTC. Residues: CASSRGTGDYGYTF.

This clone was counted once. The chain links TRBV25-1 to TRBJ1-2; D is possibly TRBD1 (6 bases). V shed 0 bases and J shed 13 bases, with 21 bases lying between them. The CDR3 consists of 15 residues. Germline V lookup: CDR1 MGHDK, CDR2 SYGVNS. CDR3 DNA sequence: TGTGCCAGCAGTGAATATGATTTCTCATGGTGGACAGCCACCTTC. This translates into CASSEYDFSWWTATF.

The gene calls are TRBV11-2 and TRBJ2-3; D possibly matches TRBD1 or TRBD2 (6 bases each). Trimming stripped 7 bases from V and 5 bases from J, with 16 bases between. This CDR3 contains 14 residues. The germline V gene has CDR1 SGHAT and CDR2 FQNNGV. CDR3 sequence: CASKVGGGIDTQYF. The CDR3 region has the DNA TGTGCCAGCAAGGTGGGGGGCGGCATAGATACGCAGTATTTT.

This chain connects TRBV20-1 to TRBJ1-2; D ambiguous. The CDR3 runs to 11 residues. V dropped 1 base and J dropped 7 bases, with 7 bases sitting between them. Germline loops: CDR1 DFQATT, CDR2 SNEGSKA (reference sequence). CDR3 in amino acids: CSARVQTGYTF. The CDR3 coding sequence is TGCAGTGCTAGAGTCCAAACTGGCTACACCTTC.

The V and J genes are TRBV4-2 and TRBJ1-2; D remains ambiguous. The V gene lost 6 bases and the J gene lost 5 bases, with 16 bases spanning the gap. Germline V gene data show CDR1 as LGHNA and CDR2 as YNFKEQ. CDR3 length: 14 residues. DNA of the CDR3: TGTGCCAGCAGACCGAGTGGTCCTGAATATGGCTACACCTTC. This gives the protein CASRPSGPEYGYTF.

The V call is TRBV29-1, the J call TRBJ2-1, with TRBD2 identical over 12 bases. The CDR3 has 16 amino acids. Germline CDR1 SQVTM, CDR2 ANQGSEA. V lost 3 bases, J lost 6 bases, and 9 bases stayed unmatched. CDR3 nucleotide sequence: TGCAGCGTTGAGACTAGCGGGAGTTTATCCCGCAATGAGCAGTTCTTC. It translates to CSVETSGSLSRNEQFF.

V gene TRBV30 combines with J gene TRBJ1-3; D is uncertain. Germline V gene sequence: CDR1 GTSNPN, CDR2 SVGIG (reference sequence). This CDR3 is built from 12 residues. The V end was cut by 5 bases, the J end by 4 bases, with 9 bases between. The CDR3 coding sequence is TGTGCCTGGGGGATAGTGGGAAACACCATATATTTT. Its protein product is CAWGIVGNTIYF.